This T cell receptor (beta chain) was documented in a study of blood T cell repertoires in COVID-19. Study context: Sample material is recorded as cDNA or gDNA derived from T cells, B-cell-depleted T cells, or PBMCs.

Data came from immunoSEQ multiplex PCR; TCRdb stores just in-frame clones and leaves some out. The repertoire consists of approximately 150,000 clones, with 60% to 85% occurring once and the leading ten covering 7% to 10%. Germline CDR1 reads MNHNS; CDR2 reads SASEGT. V was pared by 4 bases and J by 3 bases, with 12 bases of the junction left unmatched. The CDR3 runs 17 residues. This sequence joins TRBV6-1 and TRBJ1-5; 7 bases are a match to TRBD1. Sequencing was performed on peripheral blood. The sequence derives from a woman aged 60-70 years with COVID-19, enrolled during active disease. CDR3 DNA: TGTGCCAGCAGTGGGCGACAGGGTTGGGGGAACAATCAGCCCCAGCATTTT. Its protein product is CASSGRQGWGNNQPQHF.